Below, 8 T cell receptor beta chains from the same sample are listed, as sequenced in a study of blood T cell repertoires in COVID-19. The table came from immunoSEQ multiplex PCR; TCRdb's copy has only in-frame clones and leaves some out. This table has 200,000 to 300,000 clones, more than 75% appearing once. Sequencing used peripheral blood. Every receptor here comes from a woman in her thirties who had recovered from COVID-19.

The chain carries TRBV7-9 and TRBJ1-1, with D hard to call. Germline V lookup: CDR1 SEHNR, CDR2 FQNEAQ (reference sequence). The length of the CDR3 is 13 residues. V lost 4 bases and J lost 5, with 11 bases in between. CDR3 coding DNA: TGTGCCAGCAGCTCAAACCGACTAACTGAAGCTTTCTTT. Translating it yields CASSSNRLTEAFF.

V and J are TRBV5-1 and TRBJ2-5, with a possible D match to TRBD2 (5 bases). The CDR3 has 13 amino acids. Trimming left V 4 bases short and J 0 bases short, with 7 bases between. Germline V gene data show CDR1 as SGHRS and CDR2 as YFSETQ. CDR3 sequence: CASSDGNQETQYF. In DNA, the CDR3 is TGCGCCAGCAGCGACGGGAACCAAGAGACCCAGTACTTC. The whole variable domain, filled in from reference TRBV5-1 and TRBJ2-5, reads KAGVTQTPRYLIKTRGQQVTLSCSPISGHRSVSWYQQTPGQGLQFLFEYFSETQRNKGNFPGRFSGRQFSNSRSEMNVSTLELGDSALYLCASSDGNQETQYFGPGTRLLVL.

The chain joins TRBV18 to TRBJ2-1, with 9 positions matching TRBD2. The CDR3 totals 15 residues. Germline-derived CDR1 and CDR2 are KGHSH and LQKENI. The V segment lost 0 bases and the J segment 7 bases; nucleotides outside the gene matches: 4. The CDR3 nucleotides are TGTGCCAGCTCACCACCCGTCCTAGCGGGAAATGAGCAGTTCTTC. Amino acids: CASSPPVLAGNEQFF. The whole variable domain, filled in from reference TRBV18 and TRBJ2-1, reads NAGVMQNPRHLVRRRGQEARLRCSPMKGHSHVYWYRQLPEEGLKFMVYLQKENIIDESGMPKERFSAEFPKEGPSILRIQQVVRGDSAAYFCASSPPVLAGNEQFFGPGTRLTVL.

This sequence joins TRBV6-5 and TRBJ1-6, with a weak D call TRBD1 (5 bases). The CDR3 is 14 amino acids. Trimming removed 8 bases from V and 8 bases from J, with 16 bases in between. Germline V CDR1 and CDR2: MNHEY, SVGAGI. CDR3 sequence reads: CASRNRAGDSPLHF. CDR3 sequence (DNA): TGTGCCAGCCGTAACCGGGCGGGGGATTCACCCCTCCACTTT.

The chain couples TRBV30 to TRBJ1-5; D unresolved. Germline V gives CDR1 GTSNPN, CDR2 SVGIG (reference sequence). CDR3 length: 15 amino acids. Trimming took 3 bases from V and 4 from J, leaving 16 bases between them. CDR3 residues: CAWSGADIVNQPQHF. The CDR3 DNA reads TGTGCCTGGAGCGGAGCAGATATAGTAAATCAGCCCCAGCATTTT.

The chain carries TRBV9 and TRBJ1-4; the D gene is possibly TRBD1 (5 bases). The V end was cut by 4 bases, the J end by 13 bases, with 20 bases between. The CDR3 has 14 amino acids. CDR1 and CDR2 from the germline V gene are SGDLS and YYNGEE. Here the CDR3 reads CASSSDRNGRALFF. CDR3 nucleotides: TGTGCCAGCAGCTCCGACAGAAATGGCCGAGCACTGTTTTTT.

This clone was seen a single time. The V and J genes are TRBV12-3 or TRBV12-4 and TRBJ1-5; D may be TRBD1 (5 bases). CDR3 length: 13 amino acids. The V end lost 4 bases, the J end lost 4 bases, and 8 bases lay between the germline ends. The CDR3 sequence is CASSSRVNQPQHF. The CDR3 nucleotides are TGTGCCAGCAGTTCCAGGGTTAATCAGCCCCAGCATTTT.

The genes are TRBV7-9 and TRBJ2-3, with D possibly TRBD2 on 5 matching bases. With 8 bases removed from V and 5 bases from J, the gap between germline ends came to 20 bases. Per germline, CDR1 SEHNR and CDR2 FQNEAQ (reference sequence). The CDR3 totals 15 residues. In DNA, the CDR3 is TGTGCCAGCGCCCCGAGGAGGATCATCGGAGATACGCAGTATTTT. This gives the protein CASAPRRIIGDTQYF.